Presented here are 8 T cell receptor beta chains from one specimen sequenced in a study of graft-versus-host responses after intestinal transplantation. Assay used: immunoSEQ multiplex PCR; TCRdb lists only in-frame clones, some missing. Among 86,000 or so clones listed, about 93% were seen once. No cognate antigen is known for these TCRs. The material sequenced was unstimulated CD8+ T cells sorted from spleen or lymph node cells, taken before intestinal transplant. Source of these receptors: a human donor who received an intestinal transplant.

The CDR3 DNA is TGCGCCAGCAGCCAGGGACAGGGGCCCGAGCAGTACTTC. It codes for CASSQGQGPEQYF. The rearrangement uses TRBV4-1 and TRBJ2-7, with 10 bases identical to TRBD1. Germline assignment: CDR1 MGHRA and CDR2 YSYEKL. The CDR3 length is 13 residues. Trimming removed 3 bases from V and 6 bases from J; junction bases left unmatched: 2.

Only a few counts were recorded for this clone. The rearrangement uses TRBV4-2 and TRBJ2-7, with D perhaps matching TRBD2 (6 bases). Trimming removed 4 bases at V and 2 bases at J, with 12 bases between. Per the germline V gene, CDR1 is LGHNA and CDR2 is YNFKEQ. The CDR3 has 14 residues. The CDR3 is CASSRSSEPYEQYF. CDR3 nucleotides: TGTGCCAGCAGCCGCTCTAGCGAGCCCTACGAGCAGTACTTC.

This sequence joins TRBV9 and TRBJ1-3; D may be TRBD1 (5 bases). CDR1 is SGDLS, CDR2 YYNGEE, per germline. The V gene lost 2 bases and the J gene lost 4 bases, with 13 bases spanning the gap. The CDR3 runs to 15 residues. Here the CDR3 DNA reads TGTGCCAGCAGCGTTAATGGGGGACGGGGAAACACCATATATTTT. Its translation is CASSVNGGRGNTIYF.

The table lists this clone with a count of one. This chain connects TRBV5-6 to TRBJ2-1; tentatively, D is TRBD1 or TRBD2 (6 bases each). CDR3 size: 16 residues. The V end lost 0 bases, the J end lost 8 bases, and 18 bases lay between the germline ends. Germline CDR1 SGHDT, CDR2 YYEEEE. The CDR3 sequence: CASSLEGTLREDEQFF. CDR3 coding DNA: TGTGCCAGCAGCTTGGAGGGGACATTAAGGGAGGATGAGCAGTTCTTC. Supplemented by reference TRBV5-6 and TRBJ2-1, the full variable domain reads DAGVTQSPTHLIKTRGQQVTLRCSPKSGHDTVSWYQQALGQGPQFIFQYYEEEERQRGNFPDRFSGHQFPNYSSELNVNALLLGDSALYLCASSLEGTLREDEQFFGPGTRLTVL.

The chain combines TRBV6-5 with TRBJ2-1; 14 bases line up with TRBD2. J was trimmed by 9 bases and V by 6 bases; bases with no gene match: 7. This CDR3 region has 15 residues. The V gene's germline CDR1 is MNHEY and CDR2 SVGAGI. CDR3 in amino acids: CASSLTSGGAVEQFF. The CDR3 DNA reads TGTGCCAGCAGCCTGACTAGCGGGGGGGCGGTTGAGCAGTTCTTC.

The chain is built from TRBV2 and TRBJ2-7; 11 bases map to TRBD2. Unmatched junction bases numbered 11, after V lost 3 bases and J lost 1 base. CDR3 size: 18 residues. The germline gives CDR1 SNHLY, CDR2 FYNNEI. The CDR3 reads CASSEHSLGLAESYEQYF. In DNA, the CDR3 is TGTGCCAGCAGTGAGCATTCTTTGGGACTAGCGGAATCCTACGAGCAGTACTTC.

The rearrangement links TRBV7-9 to TRBJ1-1; TRBD1 matches at 7 bases. In germline, CDR1 is SEHNR, CDR2 FQNEAQ (reference sequence). V lost 5 bases, J lost 4 bases, and 4 bases stayed unmatched. The CDR3 has 13 residues. The CDR3 nucleotides read TGTGCCAGCAGCCCCAGGGGGAGCACTGAAGCTTTCTTT. It is translated as CASSPRGSTEAFF.

The chain is built from TRBV7-9 and TRBJ2-3; maybe TRBD2 (6 bases). Deletions cut 1 base from V and 1 base from J, with 9 bases between. The CDR3 runs to 15 residues. Germline V gene sequence: CDR1 SEHNR, CDR2 FQNEAQ (reference sequence). The CDR3 spells CASSLGPSGTDTQYF. CDR3 in DNA: TGTGCCAGCAGCTTAGGTCCTAGCGGCACAGATACGCAGTATTTT.